These 30 T cell receptor beta chains were all obtained from the same sample, sequenced in a study of T-cell memory formation after mild COVID-19 (dated by TCRdb to the early 2020s). Receptor libraries were prepared by 5' RACE. TCRdb records Illumina NovaSeq 6000 as the sequencer. Starting from the raw public reads, TCRdb applied fastp trimming at Q25, assembled clones with MiXCR and retained in-frame beta chains. Under each unique CDR3 protein, matching rows form one entry showing the most common genes and DNA. This sample has some 130,000 distinct CDR3 sequences in its table, and around a sixth of those were observed once. Approximately 14% of the sample is held by the ten biggest clonotypes. Sequenced input: PBMCs or a T cell subset sorted from them (not recorded which). The receptor set was obtained from an adult woman who had mild COVID-19 (a few samples of this study predate the infection). The sample titles of this study are shuffled in the database, so cell type and time point are left out; the donor was told from shared clones.

This clonotype was picked up a small number of times. This chain joins TRBV27 and TRBJ2-1, with D perhaps being TRBD1 or TRBD2 (5 bases each). The length of the CDR3 is 15 residues. Per the germline V gene, CDR1 is MNHEY and CDR2 is SMNVEV (reference sequence). The germline V and J ends were trimmed by 4 bases and 10 bases, with 20 bases remaining between them. As DNA, the CDR3 is TGTGCCAGCAGTTCCGGGACGCTAGGAGAGGGCGAGCAGTTCTTC. It is translated as CASSSGTLGEGEQFF.

In its sample, this clonotype was seen a few times. V gene TRBV6-2 or TRBV6-3 combines with J gene TRBJ1-5; D possibly corresponds to TRBD1 (5 bases). Trimming left V 6 bases short and J 2 bases short, with 5 bases between. Germline V gene data show CDR1 as MNHEY and CDR2 as SVGEGT. The CDR3 loop spans 12 amino acids. CDR3 region: CASSRGNQPQHF. CDR3 coding DNA: TGTGCCAGCAGCAGGGGCAATCAGCCCCAGCATTTT.

This chain uses TRBV25-1 with TRBJ1-6; D ambiguous. V shed 0 bases and J shed 8 bases, with 11 bases lying between them. Germline CDR1 reads MGHDK; CDR2 reads SYGVNS. This CDR3 region has 15 residues. The CDR3 nucleotides are TGTGCCAGCAGTGAATATAGGGCAGTGGATTCACCCCTCCACTTT. Translated: CASSEYRAVDSPLHF.

This clonotype was observed a handful of times. The V call is TRBV4-1, the J call TRBJ1-1, with D uncertain. V lost 0 bases to trimming and J lost 2 bases, with 10 bases between them. The germline V gene encodes CDR1 MGHRA and CDR2 YSYEKL. The CDR3 extends over 15 amino acids. The CDR3 spells CASSQEASINTEAFF. In nucleotides, the CDR3 is TGCGCCAGCAGCCAAGAAGCCAGCATTAACACTGAAGCTTTCTTT.

The genes are TRBV9 and TRBJ1-1; unclear D gene. The CDR3 spans 14 residues. The germline CDR1 and CDR2 sequences are SGDLS and YYNGEE. V was cut by 2 bases and J by 6 bases, with 14 bases left in between. The CDR3 sequence is CASSVGSRGAEAFF. For the CDR3, the DNA is TGTGCCAGCAGCGTGGGGTCTCGCGGCGCTGAAGCTTTCTTT.

The chain combines TRBV6-6 with TRBJ2-5; TRBD2 agrees at 8 bases. Germline-derived CDR1 and CDR2 are MNHNY and SVGAGI (reference sequence). Trimming took 2 bases from V and 2 from J; bases not matched to a gene: 7. The CDR3 runs 16 residues. The CDR3 DNA reads TGTGCCAGCAGTTACACCGGGGGGGCAAGGCAAGAGACCCAGTACTTC. It encodes CASSYTGGARQETQYF.

The rearrangement uses TRBV3-1 and TRBJ2-7; 14 nucleotides align to TRBD2. CDR1 LGHDT and CDR2 YNNKEL come from the germline V gene (reference sequence). Trimming took 3 bases from V and 3 from J; bases not matched to a gene: 1. There are 15 residues in the CDR3. The DNA of the CDR3 is TGTGCCAGCAGCCAGACTAGCGGGAGGGACTACGAGCAGTACTTC. The encoded protein is CASSQTSGRDYEQYF.

This chain connects TRBV3-1 to TRBJ2-5; TRBD2 matches at 10 bases. With V trimmed by 4 bases and J by 5 bases, 19 bases remained unmatched. The length of the CDR3 is 19 residues. Germline V lookup: CDR1 LGHDT, CDR2 YNNKEL (reference sequence). CDR3 nucleotides: TGTGCCAGCAGCCTTACTAGCGGGGAAATCCTCCTCGCGCGGGAGACCCAGTACTTC. This encodes CASSLTSGEILLARETQYF.

V and J are TRBV9 and TRBJ2-3; 7 nucleotides line up with TRBD2. The CDR3 extends over 14 amino acids. V dropped 5 bases and J dropped 0; count of bases not matched to a gene: 3. Germline lookup yields CDR1 SGDLS and CDR2 YYNGEE. The CDR3 is CASSLAVSTDTQYF. The CDR3 DNA sequence: TGTGCCAGCAGTCTAGCGGTCAGCACAGATACGCAGTATTTT. Drawing the rest from reference TRBV9 and TRBJ2-3, the complete variable domain is DSGVTQTPKHLITATGQRVTLRCSPRSGDLSVYWYQQSLDQGLQFLIQYYNGEERAKGNILERFSAQQFPDLHSELNLSSLELGDSALYFCASSLAVSTDTQYFGPGTRLTVL.

This clonotype was found a few times. The chain has TRBV12-3 or TRBV12-4 and TRBJ1-5; no definite D call. Trimming removed 1 base from V and 2 bases from J, with 9 bases in between. The CDR3 spans 15 residues. CDR3 sequence (DNA): TGTGCCAGCAGTTTAGAAGGGAAGGGCAATCAGCCCCAGCATTTT. Amino acids: CASSLEGKGNQPQHF.

The V call is TRBV19, the J call TRBJ2-2; perhaps TRBD1 as D (5 bases). The CDR3 spans 17 residues. V was clipped by 1 base and J by 5 bases, with 17 bases between them. Germline V gene data show CDR1 as LNHDA and CDR2 as SQIVND (reference sequence). The CDR3 sequence is CASSIGIRVVRTGELFF. CDR3 bases: TGTGCCAGTAGTATAGGCATCAGGGTGGTGAGGACCGGGGAGCTGTTTTTT. Based on the CDR3 plus reference TRBV19 and TRBJ2-2, the full variable domain is DGGITQSPKYLFRKEGQNVTLSCEQNLNHDAMYWYRQDPGQGLRLIYYSQIVNDFQKGDIAEGYSVSREKKESFPLTVTSAQKNPTAFYLCASSIGIRVVRTGELFFGEGSRLTVL.

There are a few counts of this clonotype. The chain joins TRBV12-3 or TRBV12-4 to TRBJ2-6; no firm D call. The length of the CDR3 is 14 residues. Trimming removed 5 bases from V and 2 bases from J, with 7 bases in between. The DNA of the CDR3 is TGTGCCAGCAGTAAAGACACTGGGGCCAACGTCCTGACTTTC. Translated: CASSKDTGANVLTF.

This clonotype was recorded a few times. The chain uses TRBV20-1 and TRBJ1-6; TRBD1 matches at 10 bases. V was clipped by 0 bases and J by 7 bases; unmatched bases: 15. The CDR3 runs 19 residues. Germline CDR1 and CDR2: DFQATT and SNEGSKA (reference sequence). CDR3 loop: CSARDRRMGQGWRNSPLHF. The CDR3 DNA follows: TGCAGTGCTAGAGACCGCCGCATGGGACAGGGGTGGAGGAATTCACCCCTCCACTTT.

The chain combines TRBV7-9 with TRBJ2-2; 13 nucleotides match TRBD2. V lost 5 bases and J lost 4; bases outside the gene matches: 10. Germline loops: CDR1 SEHNR, CDR2 FQNEAQ (reference sequence). CDR3 length: 18 residues. CDR3 amino acids: CASSTGLAGSAVTGELFF. CDR3 sequence (DNA): TGTGCCAGCAGCACGGGACTAGCGGGATCCGCTGTCACCGGGGAGCTGTTTTTT.

The V gene is TRBV5-1, the J gene TRBJ1-4; weak D call: TRBD1 (5 bases). The CDR3 is 15 residues long. Trimming left V 0 bases short and J 6 bases short, with 12 bases between. CDR1 and CDR2 (germline): SGHRS, YFSETQ. The CDR3 DNA follows: TGCGCCAGCAGCTTGGCCGAAATGGGGGATGAAAAACTGTTTTTT. Protein product: CASSLAEMGDEKLFF.

This clonotype was seen only a few times. The chain uses TRBV7-9 and TRBJ2-5; D is tentatively TRBD1 or TRBD2 (6 bases each). There are 15 residues in the CDR3. Trimming left V 5 bases short and J 4 bases short, with 17 bases between. CDR1 and CDR2 from the germline V gene are SEHNR and FQNEAQ (reference sequence). Here the CDR3 DNA reads TGTGCCAGCAGCCAAGGGGTCGGGGGCGGAGAGACCCAGTACTTC. Encoded protein: CASSQGVGGGETQYF.

This clonotype was counted only a few times. The V call is TRBV4-2, the J call TRBJ1-4; possible D gene TRBD1, 6 bases. Looked up from germline, CDR1 is LGHNA and CDR2 is YNFKEQ. CDR3 length equals 16 residues. V was trimmed by 3 bases and J by 6 bases, leaving 17 bases between them. The CDR3, as DNA: TGTGCCAGCAGCCAGACAACAGGGAAAGGGGATGAAAAACTGTTTTTT. Its protein is CASSQTTGKGDEKLFF.

This clonotype was observed a handful of times. This rearrangement joins TRBV12-3 or TRBV12-4 to TRBJ2-1, with 12 bases that match TRBD2. The CDR3 covers 17 residues. V lost 2 bases to trimming and J lost 2 bases; unmatched junction nucleotides: 4. As DNA, the CDR3 is TGTGCCAGCAGTTTACATCTAGCGGGGGGGCCCTACAATGAGCAGTTCTTC. Its translation is CASSLHLAGGPYNEQFF.

Regarding this clonotype: The junction and the germline gene differ at one end; a read error may be behind it. The chain joins TRBV19 to TRBJ1-1; 9 nucleotides align to TRBD1. The V gene's germline CDR1 is LNHDA and CDR2 SQIVND (reference sequence). The CDR3 is 14 amino acids. The CDR3 sequence: CASTNMPGQGRAFF. As DNA, the CDR3 is TGTGCCAGTACTAACATGCCGGGACAGGGTAGGGCTTTTTTT. Combining the CDR3 with reference TRBV19 and TRBJ1-1 gives the whole variable domain DGGITQSPKYLFRKEGQNVTLSCEQNLNHDAMYWYRQDPGQGLRLIYYSQIVNDFQKGDIAEGYSVSREKKESFPLTVTSAQKNPTAFYLCASTNMPGQGRAFFGQGTRLTVV.

The sample holds a few counts of this clonotype. The CDR3 DNA reads TGCGCCAGCAGCTGGGACGGCCCTACCGGGGAGCTGTTTTTT. It encodes CASSWDGPTGELFF. The chain recombines TRBV5-1 with TRBJ2-2, with D possibly called TRBD1 or TRBD2 (5 bases each). The germline V gene encodes CDR1 SGHRS and CDR2 YFSETQ. V gave up 3 bases and J gave up 5 bases, with 11 bases separating them. The CDR3 loop spans 14 amino acids. The whole variable domain, remainder taken from reference TRBV5-1 and TRBJ2-2, is KAGVTQTPRYLIKTRGQQVTLSCSPISGHRSVSWYQQTPGQGLQFLFEYFSETQRNKGNFPGRFSGRQFSNSRSEMNVSTLELGDSALYLCASSWDGPTGELFFGEGSRLTVL.

This clonotype was detected only a few times. The chain employs TRBV6-2 or TRBV6-3 and TRBJ2-1; D gene uncertain. Per the germline V gene, CDR1 is MNHEY and CDR2 is SVGEGT. The CDR3 extends over 17 amino acids. Trimming shortened V by 2 bases and J by 1 base, and 15 bases separated the two germline ends. In DNA, the CDR3 is TGTGCCAGCAGTTACGGAAAGAGGCCGCCGTCCTACAATGAGCAGTTCTTC. Protein sequence: CASSYGKRPPSYNEQFF.

In its sample, this clonotype was seen a few times. The V gene is TRBV30, the J gene TRBJ2-7, with 11 bases aligning to TRBD2. V dropped 0 bases and J dropped 0; count of bases not matched to a gene: 7. Germline-derived CDR1 and CDR2 are GTSNPN and SVGIG (reference sequence). The CDR3 is 17 amino acids. The CDR3 bases are TGTGCCTGGAGTGTACTTGGCGGACTAGCGGGCTCCTACGAGCAGTACTTC. This gives the protein CAWSVLGGLAGSYEQYF. Variable domain in full (rest from reference TRBV30 and TRBJ2-7): SQTIHQWPATLVQPVGSPLSLECTVEGTSNPNLYWYRQAAGRGLQLLFYSVGIGQISSEVPQNLSASRPQDRQFILSSKKLLLSDSGFYLCAWSVLGGLAGSYEQYFGPGTRLTVT.

The genes are TRBV3-1 and TRBJ1-3; D possibly corresponds to TRBD1 (5 bases). V was shortened by 5 bases and J by 3 bases, with 20 bases between the two germline ends. Looked up from germline, CDR1 is LGHDT and CDR2 is YNNKEL (reference sequence). The CDR3 runs 17 residues. As DNA, the CDR3 is TGTGCCAGCAGCGAACTACTCGGGGGACGAGGTGGAAACACCATATATTTT. Protein product: CASSELLGGRGGNTIYF.

The V and J genes are TRBV5-1 and TRBJ1-1; D uncertain. V was pared by 0 bases and J by 7 bases, with 13 bases between. The CDR3 loop spans 14 amino acids. Germline V gives CDR1 SGHRS, CDR2 YFSETQ. The CDR3 sequence is CASSLESGSGEAFF. In nucleotides, the CDR3 is TGCGCCAGCAGCTTGGAATCGGGTTCGGGTGAAGCTTTCTTT.

The genes are TRBV14 and TRBJ2-1, with unresolved D. Germline CDR1 reads SGHDN; CDR2 reads FVKESK. The length of the CDR3 is 14 residues. V dropped 0 bases and J dropped 5 bases, with 8 bases sitting between them. In nucleotides, the CDR3 is TGTGCCAGCAGCCAAGATCTTGAGGACAATGAGCAGTTCTTC. It encodes CASSQDLEDNEQFF. Supplemented by reference TRBV14 and TRBJ2-1, the full variable domain reads EAGVTQFPSHSVIEKGQTVTLRCDPISGHDNLYWYRRVMGKEIKFLLHFVKESKQDESGMPNNRFLAERTGGTYSTLKVQPAELEDSGVYFCASSQDLEDNEQFFGPGTRLTVL.

The rearrangement uses TRBV5-1 and TRBJ2-4; no definite D call. Looked up from germline, CDR1 is SGHRS and CDR2 is YFSETQ. V lost 0 bases and J lost 8, with 6 bases in between. This CDR3 has 12 amino acids. The CDR3 DNA is TGCGCCAGCAGCTTGGGTGCGGACATTCAGTACTTC. This translates into CASSLGADIQYF.

The chain recombines TRBV5-6 with TRBJ2-2, with 11 nucleotides matching TRBD2. This CDR3 spans 17 amino acids. The J segment lost 2 bases and the V segment lost 4 bases, leaving 7 bases of the junction unmatched. CDR1 and CDR2 (germline): SGHDT, YYEEEE. The CDR3 nucleotides are TGTGCCAGCAGCAAGACTAGCGGGGAAGTTAACACCGGGGAGCTGTTTTTT. The encoded protein is CASSKTSGEVNTGELFF.

The chain combines TRBV7-2 with TRBJ2-2; D is possibly TRBD1 (5 bases). The germline V and J ends were trimmed by 3 bases and 6 bases, with 11 bases remaining between them. Germline lookup yields CDR1 SGHTA and CDR2 FQGNSA. CDR3 length: 14 residues. The CDR3 region has the DNA TGTGCCAGCAGCTTGTCAGGGTCGGCCGGGGAGCTGTTTTTT. Protein product: CASSLSGSAGELFF. The variable domain in full, with the rest retrieved from reference TRBV7-2 and TRBJ2-2, is GAGVSQSPSNKVTEKGKDVELRCDPISGHTALYWYRQSLGQGLEFLIYFQGNSAPDKSGLPSDRFSAERTGGSVSTLTIQRTQQEDSAVYLCASSLSGSAGELFFGEGSRLTVL.

This clonotype was found a few times. This chain links TRBV20-1 with TRBJ2-7, with TRBD1 matching over 7 bases. V lost 6 bases, J lost 2 bases, and 4 bases stayed unmatched. Germline CDR1 reads DFQATT; CDR2 reads SNEGSKA (reference sequence). This CDR3 is built from 12 residues. CDR3 sequence (DNA): TGCAGTGCGACGGACAGGACCTACGAGCAGTACTTC. Its translation is CSATDRTYEQYF.

This clonotype turned up a few times. This chain links TRBV5-6 with TRBJ1-2; D is unresolved. Looked up from germline, CDR1 is SGHDT and CDR2 is YYEEEE. The CDR3 covers 14 residues. Trimming took off 0 bases at V and 8 bases at J, with 14 bases between the two ends. CDR3 sequence reads: CASSLGLGMGGYTF. CDR3 sequence (DNA): TGTGCCAGCAGCTTGGGTCTGGGGATGGGCGGCTACACCTTC.